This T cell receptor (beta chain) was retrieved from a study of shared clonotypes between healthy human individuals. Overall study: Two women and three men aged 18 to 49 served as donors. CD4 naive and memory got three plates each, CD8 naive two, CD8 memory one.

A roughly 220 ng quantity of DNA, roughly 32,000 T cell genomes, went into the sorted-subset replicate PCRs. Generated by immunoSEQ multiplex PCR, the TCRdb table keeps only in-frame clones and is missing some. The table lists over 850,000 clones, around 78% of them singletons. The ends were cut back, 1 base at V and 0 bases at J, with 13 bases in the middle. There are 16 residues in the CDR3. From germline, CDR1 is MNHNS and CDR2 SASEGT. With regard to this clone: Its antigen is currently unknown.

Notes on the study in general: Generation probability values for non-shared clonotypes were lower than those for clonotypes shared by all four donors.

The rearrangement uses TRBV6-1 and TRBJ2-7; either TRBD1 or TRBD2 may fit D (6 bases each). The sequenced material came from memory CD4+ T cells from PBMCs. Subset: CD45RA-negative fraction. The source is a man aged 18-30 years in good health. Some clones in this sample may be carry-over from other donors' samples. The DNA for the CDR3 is TGTGCCAGCAGTGAAGATTGGGGGGCTCTCTCCTACGAGCAGTACTTC. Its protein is CASSEDWGALSYEQYF.